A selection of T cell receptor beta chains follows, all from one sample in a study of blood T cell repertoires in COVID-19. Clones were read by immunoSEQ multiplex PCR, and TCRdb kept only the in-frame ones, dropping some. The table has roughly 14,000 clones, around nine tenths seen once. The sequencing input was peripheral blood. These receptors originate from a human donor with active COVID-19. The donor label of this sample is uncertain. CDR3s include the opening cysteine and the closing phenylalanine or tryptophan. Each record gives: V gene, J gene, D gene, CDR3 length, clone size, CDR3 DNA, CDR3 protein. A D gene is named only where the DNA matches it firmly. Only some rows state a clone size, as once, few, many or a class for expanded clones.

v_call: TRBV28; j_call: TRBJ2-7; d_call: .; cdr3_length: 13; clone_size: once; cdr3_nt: TGTGCCAGCAGAACGACAGCCCCCTACGAGCAGTACTTC; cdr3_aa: CASRTTAPYEQYF
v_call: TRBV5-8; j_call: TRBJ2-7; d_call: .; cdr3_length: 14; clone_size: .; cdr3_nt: TGTGCCAGCAGCTTGGGGCTAGAATCCTACGAGCAGTACTTC; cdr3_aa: CASSLGLESYEQYF
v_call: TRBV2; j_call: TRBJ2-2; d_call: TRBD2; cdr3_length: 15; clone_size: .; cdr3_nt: TGTGCCAGCAGTGCCAAGCGACTAGCGACCGGGGAGCTGTTTTTT; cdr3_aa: CASSAKRLATGELFF
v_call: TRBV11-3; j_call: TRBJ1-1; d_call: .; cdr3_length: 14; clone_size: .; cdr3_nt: TGTGCCAGCAGCTTAAAGGGGATCGGCACTGAAGCTTTCTTT; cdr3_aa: CASSLKGIGTEAFF
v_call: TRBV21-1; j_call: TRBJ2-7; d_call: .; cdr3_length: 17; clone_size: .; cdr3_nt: TGTGCCAGCAGCAAAGCGCGAGTTCAACAGGGGTATAACGAGCAGTACTTC; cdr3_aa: CASSKARVQQGYNEQYF
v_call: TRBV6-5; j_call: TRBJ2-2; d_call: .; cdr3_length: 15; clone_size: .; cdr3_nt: TGTGCCAGCAGTTACGCCGGGAGCGTCCTCGGGGAGCTGTTTTTT; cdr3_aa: CASSYAGSVLGELFF
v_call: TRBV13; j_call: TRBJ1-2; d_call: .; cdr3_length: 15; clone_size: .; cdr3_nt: TGTGCCAGCAGCTTAATGGGAGTCCTCTGGGGTGGCTACACCTTC; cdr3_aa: CASSLMGVLWGGYTF
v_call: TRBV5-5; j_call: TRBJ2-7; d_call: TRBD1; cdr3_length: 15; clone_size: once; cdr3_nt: TGTGCCAGCAGTCATCCCGGACAGGGGAGTTACGAGCAGTACTTC; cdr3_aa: CASSHPGQGSYEQYF
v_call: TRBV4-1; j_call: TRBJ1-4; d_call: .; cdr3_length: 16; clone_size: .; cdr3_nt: TGCGCCAGCAGCCAAGGACCCGGCAGAGAGAGGGAAAAACTGTTTTTT; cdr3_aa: CASSQGPGREREKLFF
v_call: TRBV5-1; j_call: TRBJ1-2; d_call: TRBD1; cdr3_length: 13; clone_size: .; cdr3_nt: TGCGCCAGCAGCACCTACAGGGGTGAGGGCTACACCTTC; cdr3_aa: CASSTYRGEGYTF
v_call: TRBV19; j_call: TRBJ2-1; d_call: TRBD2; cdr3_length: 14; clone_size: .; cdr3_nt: TGTGCCAGTAGTATACTAGCGGGAGGGGATGAGCAGTTCTTC; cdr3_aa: CASSILAGGDEQFF
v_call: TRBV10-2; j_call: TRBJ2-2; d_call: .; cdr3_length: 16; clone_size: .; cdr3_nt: TGCGCCAGCAGTGGGCCTCCGGGACTTAACACCGGGGAGCTGTTTTTT; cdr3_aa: CASSGPPGLNTGELFF
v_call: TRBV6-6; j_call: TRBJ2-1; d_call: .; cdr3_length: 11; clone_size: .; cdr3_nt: TGTGCCAGCAGTTCCCGCGATGAGCAGTTCTTC; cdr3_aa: CASSSRDEQFF
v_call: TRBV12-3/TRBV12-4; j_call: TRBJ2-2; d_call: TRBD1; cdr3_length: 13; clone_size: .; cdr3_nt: TGTGCCAGCAGAGTCGACAGGGCCGGGGAGCTGTTTTTT; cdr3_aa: CASRVDRAGELFF
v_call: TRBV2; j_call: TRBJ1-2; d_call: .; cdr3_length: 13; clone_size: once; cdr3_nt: TGTGCCAGCGTTTTCTGGGACTCAAATGGCTACACCTTC; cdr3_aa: CASVFWDSNGYTF
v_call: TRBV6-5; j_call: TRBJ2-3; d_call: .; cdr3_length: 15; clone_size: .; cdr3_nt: TGTGCCAGCAGGACCGGGACTCAAAGCACAGATACGCAGTATTTT; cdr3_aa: CASRTGTQSTDTQYF
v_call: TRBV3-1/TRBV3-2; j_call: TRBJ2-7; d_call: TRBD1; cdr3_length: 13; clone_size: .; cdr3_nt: TGTGCCAGCAGCCACCGGGACAGCTACGAGCAGTACTTC; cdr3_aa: CASSHRDSYEQYF
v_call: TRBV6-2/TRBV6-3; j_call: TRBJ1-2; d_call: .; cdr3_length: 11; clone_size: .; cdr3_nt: TGTGCCAGCAGCACGGGATTACCCTACACCTTC; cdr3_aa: CASSTGLPYTF
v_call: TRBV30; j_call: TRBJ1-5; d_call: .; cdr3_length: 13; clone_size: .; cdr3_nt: TGTGCCTGGAGTGTAGAGTTCCATCAGCCCCAGCATTTT; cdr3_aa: CAWSVEFHQPQHF
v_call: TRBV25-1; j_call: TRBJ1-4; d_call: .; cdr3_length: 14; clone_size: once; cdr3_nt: TGTGCCAGCAGTGAATACAGAGGTGGGGAAAAACTGTTTTTT; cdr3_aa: CASSEYRGGEKLFF
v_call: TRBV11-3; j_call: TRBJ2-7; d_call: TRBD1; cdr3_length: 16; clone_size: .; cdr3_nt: TGTGCCAGCAGCTTAATGGGGACAGGGAGCTCCTACGAGCAGTACTTC; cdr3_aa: CASSLMGTGSSYEQYF